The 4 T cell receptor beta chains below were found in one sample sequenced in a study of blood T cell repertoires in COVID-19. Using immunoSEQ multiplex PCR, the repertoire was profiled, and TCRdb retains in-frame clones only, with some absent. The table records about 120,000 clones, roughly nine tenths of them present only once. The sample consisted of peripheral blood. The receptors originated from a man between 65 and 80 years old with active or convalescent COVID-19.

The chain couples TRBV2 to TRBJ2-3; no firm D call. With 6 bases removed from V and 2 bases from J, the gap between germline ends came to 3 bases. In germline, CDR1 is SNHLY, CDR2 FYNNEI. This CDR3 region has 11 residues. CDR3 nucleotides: TGTGCCAGCAGCATCACAGATACGCAGTATTTT. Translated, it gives CASSITDTQYF.

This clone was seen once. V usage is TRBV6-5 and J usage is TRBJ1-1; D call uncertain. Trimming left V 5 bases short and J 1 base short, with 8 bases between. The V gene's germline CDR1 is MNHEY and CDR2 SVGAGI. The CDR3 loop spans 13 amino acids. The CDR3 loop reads CASSLGQNTEAFF. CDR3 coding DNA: TGTGCCAGCAGTCTGGGCCAGAACACTGAAGCTTTCTTT.

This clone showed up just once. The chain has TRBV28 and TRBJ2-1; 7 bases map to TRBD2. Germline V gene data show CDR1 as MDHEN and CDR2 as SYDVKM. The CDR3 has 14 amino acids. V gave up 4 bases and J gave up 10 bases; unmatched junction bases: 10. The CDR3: CASSSRQRDGEQFF. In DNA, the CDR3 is TGTGCCAGCAGTTCCCGTCAGCGGGATGGGGAGCAGTTCTTC.

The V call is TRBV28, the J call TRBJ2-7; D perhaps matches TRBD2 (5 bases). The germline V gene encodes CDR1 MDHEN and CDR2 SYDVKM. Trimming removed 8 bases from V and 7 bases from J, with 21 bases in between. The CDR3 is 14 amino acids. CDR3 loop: CASCANGDRGEQYF. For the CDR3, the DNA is TGTGCCAGCTGCGCGAACGGAGACCGCGGGGAGCAGTACTTC.